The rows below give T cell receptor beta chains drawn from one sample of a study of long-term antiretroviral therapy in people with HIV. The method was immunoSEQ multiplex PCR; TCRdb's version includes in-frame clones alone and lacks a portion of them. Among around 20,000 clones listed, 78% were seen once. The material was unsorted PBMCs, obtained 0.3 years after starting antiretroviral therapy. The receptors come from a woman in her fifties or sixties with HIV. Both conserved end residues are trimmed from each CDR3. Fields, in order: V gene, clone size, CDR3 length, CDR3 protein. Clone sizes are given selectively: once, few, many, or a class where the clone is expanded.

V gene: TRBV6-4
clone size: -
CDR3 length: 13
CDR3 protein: ASGGPKGNRETQY

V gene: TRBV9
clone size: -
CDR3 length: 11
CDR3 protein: ASRRTENTEAF

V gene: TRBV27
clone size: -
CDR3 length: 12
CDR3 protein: ASSLFGGQETQY

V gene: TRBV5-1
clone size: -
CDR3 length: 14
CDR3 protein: ASSLGLAGGLNEQF

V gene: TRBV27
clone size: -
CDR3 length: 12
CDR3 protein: ASSRDRGYYEQY

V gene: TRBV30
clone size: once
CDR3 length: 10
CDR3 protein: AWTRGAYGAF

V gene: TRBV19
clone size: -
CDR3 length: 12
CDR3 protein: ASSTQATNEKLF

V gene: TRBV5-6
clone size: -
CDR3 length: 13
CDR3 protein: ASSSSGGTLETQY

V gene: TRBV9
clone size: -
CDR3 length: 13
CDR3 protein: ASSASGGGGYEQY

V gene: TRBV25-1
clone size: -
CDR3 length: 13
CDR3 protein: ASITGGGMNTEAF

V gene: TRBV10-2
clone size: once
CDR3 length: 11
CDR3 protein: ASSDRGEGGYT

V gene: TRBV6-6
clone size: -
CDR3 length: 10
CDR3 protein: ASSRPPGEQY

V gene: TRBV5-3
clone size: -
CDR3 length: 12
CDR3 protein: ARSLDGMNTEAF

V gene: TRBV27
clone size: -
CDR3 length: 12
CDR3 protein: ASSLTSLNTEAF

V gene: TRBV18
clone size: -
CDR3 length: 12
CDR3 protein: ASSPRLASETQY

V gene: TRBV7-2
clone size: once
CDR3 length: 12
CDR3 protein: ASSSGTGYYEQY

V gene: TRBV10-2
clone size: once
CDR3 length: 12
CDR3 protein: ASSDKGGNTEAF

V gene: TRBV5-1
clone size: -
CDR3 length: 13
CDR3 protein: ASSLISGYQETQY

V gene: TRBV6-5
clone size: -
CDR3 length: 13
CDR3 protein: ASRQDPLGANVLT

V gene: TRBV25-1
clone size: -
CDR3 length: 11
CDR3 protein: ASSERMADEQY

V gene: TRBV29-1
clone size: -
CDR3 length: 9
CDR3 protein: SVAQNTEAF

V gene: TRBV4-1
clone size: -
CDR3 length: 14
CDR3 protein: ASSQPTPDSGNTIY

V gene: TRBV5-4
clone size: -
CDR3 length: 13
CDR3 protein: ASSLRGTSGNTIY

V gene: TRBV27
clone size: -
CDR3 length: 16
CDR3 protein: ASSFAPPGGAQEDTQY

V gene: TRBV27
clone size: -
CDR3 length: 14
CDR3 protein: ASRRDSTASNQPQH

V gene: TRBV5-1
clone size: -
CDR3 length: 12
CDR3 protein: ASSLGDRNTEAF

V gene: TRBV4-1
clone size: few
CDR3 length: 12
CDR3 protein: ASSQDWQNTEAF

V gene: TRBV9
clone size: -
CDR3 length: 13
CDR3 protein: ASSVETTSYNEQF

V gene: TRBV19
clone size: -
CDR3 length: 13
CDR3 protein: ASSITGRVNTEAF

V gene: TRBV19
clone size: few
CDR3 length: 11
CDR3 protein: ATKLGGNSPLH

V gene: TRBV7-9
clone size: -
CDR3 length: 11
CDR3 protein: ASSYSPSDTQY

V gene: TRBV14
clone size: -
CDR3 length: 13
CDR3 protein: ASSLSGGSYNEQF

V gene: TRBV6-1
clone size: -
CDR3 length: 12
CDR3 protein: ASGWSGGYNEQF

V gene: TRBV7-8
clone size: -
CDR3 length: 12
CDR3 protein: ASSLSRDNYGYT

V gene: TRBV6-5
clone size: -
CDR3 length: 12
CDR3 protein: ASSPTGVDEKLF

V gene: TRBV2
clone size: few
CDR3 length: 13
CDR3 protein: ASTLEVPSNQPQH

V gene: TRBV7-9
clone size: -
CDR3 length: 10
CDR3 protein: ASSERAVELF

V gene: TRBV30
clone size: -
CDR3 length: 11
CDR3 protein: AWTGQMNTEAF

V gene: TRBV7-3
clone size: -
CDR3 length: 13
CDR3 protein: ASSARLVRTDTQY

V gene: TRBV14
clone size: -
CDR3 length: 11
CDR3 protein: ASSQEGLYGYT

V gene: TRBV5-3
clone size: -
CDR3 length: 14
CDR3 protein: ARSSCSPWAKNIQY

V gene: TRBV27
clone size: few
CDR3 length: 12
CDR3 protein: ASSVRGLGSPLH

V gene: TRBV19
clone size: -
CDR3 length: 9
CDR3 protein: ASSISNEQF

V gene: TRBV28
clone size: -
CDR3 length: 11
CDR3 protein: ASTAGWNTEAF

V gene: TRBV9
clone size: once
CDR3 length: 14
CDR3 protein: ASSVQDRGLGNTIY

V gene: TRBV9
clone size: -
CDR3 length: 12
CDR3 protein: ASSVPQGGNEQF

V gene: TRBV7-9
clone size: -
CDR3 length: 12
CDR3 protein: ATSGGNSYNEQF

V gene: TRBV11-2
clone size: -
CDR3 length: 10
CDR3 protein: ASSLVKETQY

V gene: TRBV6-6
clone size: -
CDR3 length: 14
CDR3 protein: ASSSPPTGATYEQY

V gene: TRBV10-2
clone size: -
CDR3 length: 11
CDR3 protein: ASSESRVRSQH

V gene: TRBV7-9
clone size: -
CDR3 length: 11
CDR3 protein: ASSDGGPDTQY

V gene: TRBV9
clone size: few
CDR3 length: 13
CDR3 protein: ASPGREASNQPQH

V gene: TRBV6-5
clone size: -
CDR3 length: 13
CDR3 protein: ASRPQGSGSSPLH